These 5 T cell receptor beta chains came from one sample sequenced in a study of OX40 agonist ivuxolimab in advanced cancers. TCRdb's copy holds only in-frame clones and misses some; the assay was immunoSEQ multiplex PCR. Of around 26,000 clones in the sample, 80% to 85% were seen once. This specimen was CD4+ or CD8+ T cells sorted from blood, taken in a trial of the OX40 agonist ivuxolimab. Every receptor here comes from an adult with an advanced solid tumor such as melanoma, head and neck, liver or kidney cancer.

The rearrangement uses TRBV9 and TRBJ2-7; 8 nucleotides line up with TRBD1. The germline CDR1 and CDR2 sequences are SGDLS and YYNGEE. Losses at the gene ends were 3 bases for V and 4 bases for J; bases not matched to a gene: 9. There are 15 residues in the CDR3. CDR3 nucleotides: TGTGCCAGCAGCGCCGCCGACAGGGGTTCGTACGAGCAGTACTTC. This translates into CASSAADRGSYEQYF.

The J gene is TRBJ2-1, the V gene TRBV7-9; 8 bases align to TRBD1. V was clipped by 5 bases and J by 6 bases; unmatched bases: 12. CDR1 and CDR2 from the germline V gene are SEHNR and FQNEAQ (reference sequence). This CDR3 has 16 amino acids. The CDR3 DNA follows: TGTGCCAGCAGCCCCAGGCGGACAGGGCCCGTCAATGAGCAGTTCTTC. Amino acid sequence: CASSPRRTGPVNEQFF.

The chain links TRBV28 to TRBJ1-3; weak D call: TRBD1 (6 bases). The CDR3 is 17 amino acids. Germline loops: CDR1 MDHEN, CDR2 SYDVKM. Deletions cut 4 bases from V and 0 bases from J, with 16 bases between. The CDR3 loop reads CASSSPLGQHSGNTIYF. For the CDR3, the DNA is TGTGCCAGCAGTTCCCCCCTCGGACAGCACTCTGGAAACACCATATATTTT.

This clone was detected once. The chain employs TRBV27 and TRBJ2-7; D unresolved. Germline V gives CDR1 MNHEY, CDR2 SMNVEV (reference sequence). The CDR3 consists of 12 residues. V lost 5 bases and J 1 base, leaving 6 bases between the germline ends. The CDR3 DNA reads as TGTGCCAGCAGTGGTTCGTCCTACGAGCAGTACTTC. Protein sequence: CASSGSSYEQYF.

This clone appeared once. The chain employs TRBV21-1 and TRBJ1-1; the D call of TRBD1 is as the table states it, not checked on the DNA. TRBV21-1 has pseudogene status. The CDR3 length is 15 residues. This chain's CDR3 is CASSIVSRGFTEAFF. The CDR3 DNA reads as TGTGCCAGCAGCATTGTAAGCAGGGGATTCACTGAAGCTTTCTTT.